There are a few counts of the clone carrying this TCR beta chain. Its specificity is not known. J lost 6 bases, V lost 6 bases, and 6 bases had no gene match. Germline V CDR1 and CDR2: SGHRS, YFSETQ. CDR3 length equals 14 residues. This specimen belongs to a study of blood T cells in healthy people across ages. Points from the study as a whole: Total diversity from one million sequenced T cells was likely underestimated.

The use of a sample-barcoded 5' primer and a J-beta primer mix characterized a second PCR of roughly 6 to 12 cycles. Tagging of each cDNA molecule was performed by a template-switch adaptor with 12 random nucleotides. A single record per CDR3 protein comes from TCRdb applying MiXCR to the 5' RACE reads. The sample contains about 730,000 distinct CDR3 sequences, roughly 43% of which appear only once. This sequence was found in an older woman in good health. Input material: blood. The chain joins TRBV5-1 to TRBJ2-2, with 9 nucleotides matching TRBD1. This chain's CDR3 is CASTPDRGSGELFF. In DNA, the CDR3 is TGCGCCAGCACGCCAGACAGGGGGTCCGGGGAGCTGTTTTTT.